This T cell receptor beta chain was obtained from a study of vaccination and CD4 T cells after COVID-19. With regard to this clonotype: Its antigen is not known.

The treatment denotes: 10-day PBMC culture with coronavirus spike peptide pools or control peptides (ViraFEST assay). Sequencing of DNA taken from cultured CD4+ T cells relied on the Oncomine TCR Beta short-read assay. One entry per CDR3 protein, called by TCRdb with MiXCR from the PCR reads. Of 15,000 to 25,000 distinct CDR3 sequences in the sample, around 50% are singletons; the top ten hold 16%. This CDR3 contains 14 residues. Germline V gives CDR1 SGHAT, CDR2 FQNNGV. Trimming cost V 2 bases and J 0 bases, with 8 bases left between them. The genes are TRBV11-2 and TRBJ2-7; TRBD1 is a possible D gene (5 bases). Sequenced: CD4+ T cells from blood, cultured in vitro. The sequence derives from a human donor who had recovered from COVID-19. CDR3 bases: TGTGCCAGCAGCTTACAGGGAATCTCCTACGAGCAGTACTTC. It encodes CASSLQGISYEQYF.